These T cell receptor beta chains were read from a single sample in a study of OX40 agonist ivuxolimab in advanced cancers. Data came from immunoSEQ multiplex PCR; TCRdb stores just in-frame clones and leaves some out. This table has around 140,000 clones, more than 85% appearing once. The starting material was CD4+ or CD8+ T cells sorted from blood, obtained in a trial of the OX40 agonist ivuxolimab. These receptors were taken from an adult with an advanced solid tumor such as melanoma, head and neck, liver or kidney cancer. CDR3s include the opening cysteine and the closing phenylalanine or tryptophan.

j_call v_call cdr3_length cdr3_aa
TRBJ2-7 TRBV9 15 CASSVGGAGWDEQYF
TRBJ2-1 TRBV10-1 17 CASSEPGGPSSYNEQFF
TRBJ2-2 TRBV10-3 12 CATFQGTGELFF
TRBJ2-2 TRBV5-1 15 CASSLSAGRTGELFF
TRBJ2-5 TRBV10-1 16 CASSDRQGAGGETQYF
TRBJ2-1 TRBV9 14 CASSVVWTWDEQFF
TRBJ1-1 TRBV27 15 CASSFLGGGNTEAFF
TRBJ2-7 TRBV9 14 CASSSQGAYYEQYF
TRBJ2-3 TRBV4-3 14 CASSQGEGGGNRYF
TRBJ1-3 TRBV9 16 CASSVGVGAAGNTIYF
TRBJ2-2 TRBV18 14 CASSPGLADGELFF
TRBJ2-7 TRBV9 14 CASSVGGQGYEQYF
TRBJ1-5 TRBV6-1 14 CASSERQGYQPQHF
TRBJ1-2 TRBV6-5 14 CASSYSPGPYGYTF
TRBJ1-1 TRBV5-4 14 CASSLVQGSTEAFF
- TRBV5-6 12 CASSPGTYEQYF
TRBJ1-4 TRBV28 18 CASSLFPGADTTNEKLFF
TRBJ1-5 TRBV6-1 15 CASSEQGAQNQPQHF
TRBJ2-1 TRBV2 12 CASRMVGNEQFF